The source of this TCR beta chain is a study of OX40 agonist ivuxolimab in advanced cancers. TCRdb keeps only in-frame clones here, not all; method: immunoSEQ multiplex PCR. The data show approximately 66,000 clones, approximately 90% seen once. This clone was seen a single time. Its antigen is currently unknown. Study outcomes and limitations: There was clonal expansion of CD4+ and CD8+ blood T cells by week 6 at 0.1 to 3.0 mg/kg.

The sequencing here drew on CD4+ or CD8+ T cells sorted from blood, taken in a trial of the OX40 agonist ivuxolimab. This clonotype was obtained from an adult with an advanced solid tumor such as melanoma, head and neck, liver or kidney cancer.

This chain's CDR3 is CASSITRSSYNEQFF. The CDR3 nucleotides are TGTGCCAGTAGTATTACTCGAAGCTCCTACAATGAGCAGTTCTTC. The chain links TRBV19 to TRBJ2-1; D is ambiguous. The CDR3 spans 15 residues. Trimming removed 3 bases at V and 0 bases at J, with 9 bases between. Germline V gene lookup returns CDR1 LNHDA and CDR2 SQIVND (reference sequence).